Listed here are 22 T cell receptor beta chains from one sample, sequenced in a study of blood T cells in healthy people across ages. Next came a second PCR, run for roughly 6 to 11 cycles, which used a sample-barcoded 5' primer along with a J-beta primer mix. Using its own MiXCR run on the 5' RACE reads, TCRdb lists one record per CDR3 protein. The table shows over 1,500,000 distinct CDR3 sequences, with about two fifths occurring only once. The sequencing sample was made of blood. All receptors come from a human donor in good health.

The chain couples TRBV5-1 to TRBJ1-4; 8 bases line up with TRBD1. V dropped 4 bases and J dropped 7; count of bases not matched to a gene: 6. CDR3 length: 14 residues. Germline CDR1 is SGHRS and CDR2 is YFSETQ. The CDR3 protein is CASSKDRATEKLFF. The CDR3 nucleotides read TGCGCCAGCAGCAAGGACAGGGCGACTGAAAAACTGTTTTTT. The full variable domain, in which reference TRBV5-1 and TRBJ1-4 provide the parts outside the CDR3, is KAGVTQTPRYLIKTRGQQVTLSCSPISGHRSVSWYQQTPGQGLQFLFEYFSETQRNKGNFPGRFSGRQFSNSRSEMNVSTLELGDSALYLCASSKDRATEKLFFGSGTQLSVL.

The CDR3 DNA follows: TGTGCCAGCAGCAAAGACAGGGGGCGAGGAGAGACCCAGTACTTC. This codes for CASSKDRGRGETQYF. The rearrangement joins TRBV11-2 to TRBJ2-7; 10 nucleotides agree with TRBD1. The J call may be incorrect, as the DNA end agrees better with TRBJ2-5. Germline V gene data show CDR1 as SGHAT and CDR2 as FQNNGV. The CDR3 consists of 15 residues.

J is TRBJ1-1 and V is TRBV20-1, with TRBD1 as a possible D gene (5 bases). The germline CDR1 and CDR2 sequences are DFQATT and SNEGSKA (reference sequence). V gave up 6 bases and J gave up 4 bases, with 15 bases separating them. The CDR3 sequence is 13 residues long. CDR3 DNA sequence: TGCAGTGCCCAAGGTGGGGCGGGCACTGAAGCTTTCTTT. Translation gives CSAQGGAGTEAFF.

The rearrangement uses TRBV24-1 and TRBJ2-1; 8 bases are a match to TRBD2. CDR3 size: 16 residues. Germline V lookup: CDR1 KGHDR, CDR2 SFDVKD. The ends lost 3 bases at V and 4 bases at J; junction bases unmatched: 7. In nucleotides, the CDR3 is TGTGCCACCAGTGATACGCGGGGGGCCACTTACAATGAGCAGTTCTTC. Translated, it gives CATSDTRGATYNEQFF.

The V gene is TRBV4-1, the J gene TRBJ1-3; possible D gene TRBD1, 5 bases. The V and J ends lost 2 bases and 0 bases respectively, with 8 bases between them. CDR3 length equals 15 residues. The germline CDR1 and CDR2 sequences are MGHRA and YSYEKL. The DNA for the CDR3 is TGCGCCAGCAGCCAATCCGACAGCTCTGGAAACACCATATATTTT. Its protein product is CASSQSDSSGNTIYF.

The V and J genes are TRBV7-9 and TRBJ2-7; D is possibly TRBD2 (6 bases). CDR3 size: 16 residues. Trimming removed 5 bases at V and 5 bases at J, with 22 bases between. In germline, CDR1 is SEHNR, CDR2 FQNEAQ (reference sequence). The CDR3 here is CASSPLEGRGFHEQYF. DNA for the CDR3: TGTGCCAGCAGCCCCCTGGAGGGTCGGGGTTTCCACGAGCAGTACTTC.

The chain joins TRBV6-6 to TRBJ2-7; perhaps D is TRBD1 or TRBD2 (5 bases each). Looked up from germline, CDR1 is MNHNY and CDR2 is SVGAGI (reference sequence). This CDR3 spans 13 amino acids. Between the trimmed V and J ends, which lost 10 bases and 0 bases, there was a span of 13 bases. Written as DNA, the CDR3 is TGTGCCACCCTCGGGACGGACTCCTACGAGCAGTACTTC. Translation: CATLGTDSYEQYF.

The table lists this clonotype with a few counts. The V call is TRBV5-1, the J call TRBJ2-5; possibly TRBD1 for D (5 bases). The CDR3 consists of 13 residues. CDR1 and CDR2 (germline): SGHRS, YFSETQ. V lost 6 bases, J lost 5 bases, and 14 bases lay in between. The CDR3 sequence is CASMSGSSETQYF. The CDR3, as DNA: TGCGCCAGCATGTCAGGGTCTTCGGAGACCCAGTACTTC.

There are many counts of this clonotype. The junction does not match germline at one end; this may be a read error. The rearrangement joins TRBV7-2 to TRBJ2-7; D is uncertain. Germline V CDR1 and CDR2: SGHTA, FQGNSA. This CDR3 has 13 amino acids. The CDR3 bases are TGTGCCAGCAGTTTAGAGCCGGGCTACGAGCAGTACTTC. Its translation: CASSLEPGYEQYF.

V gene TRBV6-2 or TRBV6-3 combines with J gene TRBJ1-2, with D unresolved. The germline V gene has CDR1 MNHEY and CDR2 SVGEGT. The V end lost 2 bases, the J end lost 4 bases, and 14 bases lay between the germline ends. There are 15 residues in the CDR3. The CDR3 nucleotides are TGTGCCAGCAGTTACCCGCCCCTTGGAACCTATGGCTACACCTTC. Translated, it gives CASSYPPLGTYGYTF.

The rearrangement uses TRBV7-8 and TRBJ1-5; D gene uncertain. This CDR3 region has 16 residues. Trimming cost V 5 bases and J 5 bases, with 19 bases left between them. Germline V gives CDR1 SGHVS, CDR2 FQNEAQ. CDR3 sequence: CASSQRTQARHQPQHF. In nucleotides, the CDR3 is TGTGCCAGCAGCCAGCGGACCCAGGCCCGGCATCAGCCCCAGCATTTT. The complete variable domain, with remaining parts taken from reference TRBV7-8 and TRBJ1-5, reads GAGVSQSPRYKVAKRGQDVALRCDPISGHVSLFWYQQALGQGPEFLTYFQNEAQLDKSGLPSDRFFAERPEGSVSTLKIQRTQQEDSAVYLCASSQRTQARHQPQHFGDGTRLSIL.

This clonotype showed up just a few times. This chain connects TRBV9 to TRBJ2-7; possibly TRBD1 or TRBD2 for D (6 bases each). Trimming pared 0 bases from V and 7 bases from J, leaving 14 bases between. CDR1 and CDR2 from the germline V gene are SGDLS and YYNGEE. CDR3 length equals 14 residues. Here the CDR3 DNA reads TGTGCCAGCAGCGTAGCGGGGGCTCCGGGGGAGCAGTACTTC. Protein: CASSVAGAPGEQYF. Drawing the rest from reference TRBV9 and TRBJ2-7, the complete variable domain is DSGVTQTPKHLITATGQRVTLRCSPRSGDLSVYWYQQSLDQGLQFLIQYYNGEERAKGNILERFSAQQFPDLHSELNLSSLELGDSALYFCASSVAGAPGEQYFGPGTRLTVT.

Turning to this clonotype: A read error may account for a junction end that differs from germline. The rearrangement uses TRBV24-1 and TRBJ2-1, with 12 nucleotides matching TRBD2. This CDR3 region has 19 residues. CDR1 and CDR2 (germline): KGHDR, SFDVKD. CDR3 residues: CATSDPLAGGPRRYNGQFF. CDR3 DNA: TGTGCCACCAGTGATCCTCTAGCGGGGGGGCCTCGGAGATACAATGGGCAGTTCTTC.

As for this clonotype: A junction end diverges from the germline sequence, so it may reflect a read error. The chain joins TRBV13 to TRBJ2-5; D gene unclear. Germline lookup yields CDR1 PRHDT and CDR2 FYEKMQ (reference sequence). CDR3 length: 13 amino acids. The CDR3 loop reads CASSSETDETQYF. CDR3 bases: TGTGCCAGCAGCTCGGAAACTGATGAGACCCAGTACTTT.

This rearrangement joins TRBV6-5 to TRBJ1-1; D remains ambiguous. V was pared by 0 bases and J by 1 base, with 12 bases between. Germline V gives CDR1 MNHEY, CDR2 SVGAGI. This CDR3 has 16 residues. The CDR3 bases are TGTGCCAGCAGTTACTCGAAGGTCCCTGGGAACACTGAAGCTTTCTTT. Protein product: CASSYSKVPGNTEAFF.

The chain has TRBV20-1 and TRBJ2-3, with 11 bases aligning to TRBD1. The V segment lost 0 bases and the J segment 3 bases; nucleotides outside the gene matches: 14. Germline assignment: CDR1 DFQATT and CDR2 SNEGSKA (reference sequence). The CDR3 totals 19 residues. CDR3 loop: CSARDFAEHGTGGTDTQYF. The CDR3, as DNA: TGCAGTGCTAGAGATTTTGCCGAGCACGGGACAGGGGGGACAGATACGCAGTATTTT.

The V call is TRBV5-1, the J call TRBJ2-2; unclear D gene. The CDR3 is made up of 13 amino acids. The germline V gene encodes CDR1 SGHRS and CDR2 YFSETQ. V was shortened by 0 bases and J by 8 bases, with 8 bases between the two germline ends. In DNA, the CDR3 is TGCGCCAGCAGCTTGGCCCCTGGGGGGGAGCTGTTTTTT. It specifies CASSLAPGGELFF.

J is TRBJ2-7 and V is TRBV3-1; possible D gene TRBD1, 6 bases. The CDR3 is made up of 14 amino acids. Trimming took 4 bases from V and 10 from J, leaving 20 bases between them. CDR1 is LGHDT, CDR2 YNNKEL, per germline (reference sequence). The CDR3 spells CASSLDGTLRGQYF. The CDR3 bases are TGTGCCAGCAGCCTAGACGGGACATTAAGGGGCCAGTACTTC.

This clonotype was found many times. This sequence joins TRBV12-3 or TRBV12-4 and TRBJ2-4; no definite D call. V lost 3 bases and J lost 8, with 5 bases in between. This CDR3 comprises 11 residues. CDR3 loop: CASSFEDIQYF. As DNA, the CDR3 is TGTGCCAGCAGTTTTGAGGACATTCAGTACTTC.

The chain carries TRBV11-1 and TRBJ1-4; possibly TRBD1 for D (6 bases). This CDR3 has 14 residues. Trimming cost V 6 bases and J 4 bases, with 12 bases left between them. Per the germline V gene, CDR1 is SGHAT and CDR2 is FQDESV (reference sequence). CDR3 residues: CASRKGQRNEKLFF. The CDR3, as DNA: TGTGCCAGCAGGAAAGGACAGCGTAATGAAAAACTGTTTTTT.

The CDR3 loop is CASSQGPGNTIYF. The CDR3 nucleotides are TGTGCCAGCAGCCAGGGTCCGGGAAACACCATATATTTT. J is TRBJ1-3 and V is TRBV7-3; maybe TRBD1 (5 bases). Germline CDR1 is SGHTA and CDR2 is FQGTGA. V gave up 5 bases and J gave up 4 bases, with 9 bases separating them. CDR3 size: 13 residues.

The chain recombines TRBV27 with TRBJ2-3; D is ambiguous. The CDR3 is 16 residues long. Germline CDR1 and CDR2: MNHEY and SMNVEV (reference sequence). Trimming left V 2 bases short and J 1 base short, with 13 bases between. The CDR3 reads CASSLRTIEGTDTQYF. DNA of the CDR3: TGTGCCAGCAGTTTACGAACCATTGAGGGCACAGATACGCAGTATTTT.